This is a list of T cell receptor beta chains from one sample in a study of T cells in Graves' hyperthyroidism and ophthalmopathy. TCRdb processed the multiplex PCR reads anew with MiXCR; each CDR3 protein has one entry. Of 50,000 to 55,000 distinct CDR3 sequences listed, 48% are singletons. Sample: blood. The receptors originated from a woman aged 45-65 years with Graves' ophthalmopathy. Both conserved end residues are part of each CDR3. D genes are given only for firm matches. A clone size is listed for some rows: how often the clone was seen (once, few, many), or a class if it is expanded.

clone_size	d_call	v_call	j_call	cdr3_nt	cdr3_aa
few	NA	TRBV27	TRBJ1-1	TGTGCCAGCAGTTCGCCAGGCTGGAGGAACACTGAAGCTTTCTTT	CASSSPGWRNTEAFF
NA	TRBD2	TRBV5-1	TRBJ2-3	TGCGCCAGCAGCTTGGTAGCGGGAGATAGCGCGGATACGCAGTATTTT	CASSLVAGDSADTQYF
NA	NA	TRBV20-1	TRBJ1-4	TGCAGTGCTAGAGAACAGAAGGGAGGCGATGAAAAACTGGTTTTT	CSAREQKGGDEKLVF
NA	TRBD1	TRBV7-4	TRBJ1-1	TGTGCCAGCAGCCTGGGGACAGGGGAAGGAACTGAAGCTTTCTTT	CASSLGTGEGTEAFF
many	TRBD1	TRBV20-1	TRBJ1-1	TGCAGTGCTAGAAGGACAGGGGAGAAAACTGAAGCTTTCTTT	CSARRTGEKTEAFF
many	NA	TRBV20-1	TRBJ2-7	TGCAGTGCTAGGTGGGGCTACGAGCAGTACTTC	CSARWGYEQYF
NA	NA	TRBV20-1	TRBJ1-5	TGCAGTGCAATCGGGGGCTCCGGGAGCCAGCCCCAGCATTTT	CSAIGGSGSQPQHF
many	NA	TRBV4-3	TRBJ2-5	TGCGCCAGCAGCCAACGCAGGGGATCAATACAAGAGACCCAGTACTTC	CASSQRRGSIQETQYF
NA	NA	TRBV19	TRBJ2-7	TGTGCCAGTAGTATGGAGGGGAGCACCGGGGAGCAGTACTTC	CASSMEGSTGEQYF
NA	NA	TRBV20-1	TRBJ2-5	TGCAGTGCCCCCCCCAGACGGGAAGAGACCCAGTACTTC	CSAPPRREETQYF
many	NA	TRBV3-1	TRBJ2-7	TGTGCCAGCAGCCAAGGGGGCGAGCAGTACTTC	CASSQGGEQYF
many	TRBD1	TRBV6-5	TRBJ2-2	TGTGCCAGCACCGGGACAGGGAGGGAGCTGTTTTTT	CASTGTGRELFF